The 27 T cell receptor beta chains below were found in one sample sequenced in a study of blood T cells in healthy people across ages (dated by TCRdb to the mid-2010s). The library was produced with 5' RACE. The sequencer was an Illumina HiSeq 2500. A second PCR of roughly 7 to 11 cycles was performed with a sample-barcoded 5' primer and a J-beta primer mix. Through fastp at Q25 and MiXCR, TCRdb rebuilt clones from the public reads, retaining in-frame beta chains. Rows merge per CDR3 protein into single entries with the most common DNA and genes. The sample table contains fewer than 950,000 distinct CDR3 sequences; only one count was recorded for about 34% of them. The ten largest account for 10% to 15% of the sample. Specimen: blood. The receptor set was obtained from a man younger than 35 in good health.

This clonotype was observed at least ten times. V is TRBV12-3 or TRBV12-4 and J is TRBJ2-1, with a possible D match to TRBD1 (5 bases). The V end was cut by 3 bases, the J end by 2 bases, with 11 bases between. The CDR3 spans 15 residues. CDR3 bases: TGTGCCAGCAGTTTCGACAGTCTCACCTACAATGAGCAGTTCTTC. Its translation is CASSFDSLTYNEQFF.

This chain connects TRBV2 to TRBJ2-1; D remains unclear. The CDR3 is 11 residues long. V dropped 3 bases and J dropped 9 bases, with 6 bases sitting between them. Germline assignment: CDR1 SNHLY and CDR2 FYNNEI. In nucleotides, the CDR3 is TGTGCCAGCAGTGAGGCGACTGAGCAGTTCTTC. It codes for CASSEATEQFF.

The CDR3 DNA follows: TGTGCCAGCAGCTTCGAGGAGGGCAATCAGCCCCAGCATTTT. Its protein is CASSFEEGNQPQHF. The genes are TRBV7-2 and TRBJ1-5; D is undetermined. The germline V gene encodes CDR1 SGHTA and CDR2 FQGNSA. The ends were cut back, 3 bases at V and 2 bases at J, with 8 bases in the middle. The length of the CDR3 is 14 residues.

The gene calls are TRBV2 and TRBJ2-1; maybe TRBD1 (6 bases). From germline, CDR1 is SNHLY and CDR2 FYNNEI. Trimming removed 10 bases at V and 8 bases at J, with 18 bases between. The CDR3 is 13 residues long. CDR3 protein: CAIRGQRSDEQFF. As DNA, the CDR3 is TGTGCCATCCGAGGACAGAGGAGCGATGAGCAGTTCTTC.

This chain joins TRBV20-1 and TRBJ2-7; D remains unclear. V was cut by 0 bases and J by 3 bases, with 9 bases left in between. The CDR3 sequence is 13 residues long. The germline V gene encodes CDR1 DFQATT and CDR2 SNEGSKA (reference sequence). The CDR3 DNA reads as TGCAGTGCTAGAGATGTCTCAGGCTACGAGCAGTACTTC. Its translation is CSARDVSGYEQYF.

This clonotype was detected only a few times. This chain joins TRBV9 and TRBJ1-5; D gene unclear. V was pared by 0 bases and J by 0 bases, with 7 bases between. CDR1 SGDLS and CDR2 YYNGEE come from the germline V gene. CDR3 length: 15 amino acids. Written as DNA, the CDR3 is TGTGCCAGCAGCGTAGATGGTAATAGCAATCAGCCCCAGCATTTT. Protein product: CASSVDGNSNQPQHF.

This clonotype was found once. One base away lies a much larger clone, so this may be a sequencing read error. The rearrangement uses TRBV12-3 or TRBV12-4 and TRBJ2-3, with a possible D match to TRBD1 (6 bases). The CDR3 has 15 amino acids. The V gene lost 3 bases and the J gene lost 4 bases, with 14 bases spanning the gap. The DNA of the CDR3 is TGTGCCAGCAGTTTGACCACAGGGATGGCAGATACGCAGTATTTT. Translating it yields CASSLTTGMADTQYF.

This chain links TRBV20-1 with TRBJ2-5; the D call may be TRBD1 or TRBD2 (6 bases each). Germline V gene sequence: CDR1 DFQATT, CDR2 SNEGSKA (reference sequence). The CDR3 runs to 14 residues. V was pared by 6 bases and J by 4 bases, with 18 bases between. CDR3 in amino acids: CSAKIGGRGETQYF. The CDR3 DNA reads TGCAGTGCCAAGATAGGGGGGCGAGGAGAGACCCAGTACTTC.

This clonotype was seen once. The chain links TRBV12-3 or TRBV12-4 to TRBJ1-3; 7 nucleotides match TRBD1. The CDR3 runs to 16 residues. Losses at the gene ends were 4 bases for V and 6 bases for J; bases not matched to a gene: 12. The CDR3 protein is CASSSPQGVGQNTIYF. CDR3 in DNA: TGTGCCAGCAGTTCACCTCAGGGGGTTGGGCAAAACACCATATATTTT.

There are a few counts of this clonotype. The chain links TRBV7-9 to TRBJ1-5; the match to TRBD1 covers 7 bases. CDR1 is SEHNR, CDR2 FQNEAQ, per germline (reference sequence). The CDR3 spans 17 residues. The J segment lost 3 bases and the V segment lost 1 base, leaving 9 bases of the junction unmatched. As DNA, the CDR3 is TGTGCCAGCAGCTTAGTAGGGGCAGGGACAGACAATCAGCCCCAGCATTTT. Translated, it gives CASSLVGAGTDNQPQHF.

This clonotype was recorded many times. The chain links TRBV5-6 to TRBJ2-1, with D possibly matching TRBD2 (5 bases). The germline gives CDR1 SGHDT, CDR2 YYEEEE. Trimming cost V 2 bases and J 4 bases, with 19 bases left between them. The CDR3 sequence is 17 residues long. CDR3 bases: TGTGCCAGCAGCTTAGGAGGAAGACAACGACCTTACAATGAGCAGTTCTTC. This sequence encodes CASSLGGRQRPYNEQFF.

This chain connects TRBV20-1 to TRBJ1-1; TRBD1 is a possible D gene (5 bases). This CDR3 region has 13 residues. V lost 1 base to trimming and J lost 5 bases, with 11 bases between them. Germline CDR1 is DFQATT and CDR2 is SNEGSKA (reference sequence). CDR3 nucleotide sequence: TGCAGTGCTAGAGGCGGGGGTGAGACTGAAGCTTTCTTT. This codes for CSARGGGETEAFF.

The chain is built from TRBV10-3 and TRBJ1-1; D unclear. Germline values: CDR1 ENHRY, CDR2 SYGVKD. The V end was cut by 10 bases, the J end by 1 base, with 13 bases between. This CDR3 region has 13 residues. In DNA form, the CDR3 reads TGTGCCACCTTACTCGTACCGAACACTGAAGCTTTCTTT. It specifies CATLLVPNTEAFF.

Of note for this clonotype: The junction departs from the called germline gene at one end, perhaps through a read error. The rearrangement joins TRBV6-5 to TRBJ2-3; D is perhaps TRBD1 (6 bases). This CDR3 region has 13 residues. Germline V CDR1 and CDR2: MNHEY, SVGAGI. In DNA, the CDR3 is TGTGCCGGCAGGGAACAGGGCTCAGATACGCAGTATTTT. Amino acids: CAGREQGSDTQYF.

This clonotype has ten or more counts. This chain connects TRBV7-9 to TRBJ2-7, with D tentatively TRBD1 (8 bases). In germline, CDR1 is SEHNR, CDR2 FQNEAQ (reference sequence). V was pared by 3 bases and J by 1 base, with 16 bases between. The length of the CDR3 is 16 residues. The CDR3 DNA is TGTGCCAGCAGCTTCCTCGGACAGGGAGGGTCCTACGAGCAGTACTTC. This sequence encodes CASSFLGQGGSYEQYF.

As DNA, the CDR3 is TGTGCCATCACTGACAGGGGTTCCTCTGGGGCCAACGTCCTGACTTTC. Translation: CAITDRGSSGANVLTF. The chain recombines TRBV10-3 with TRBJ2-6; 8 nucleotides line up with TRBD1. The V segment lost 7 bases and the J segment 0 bases; nucleotides outside the gene matches: 5. Germline V gene data show CDR1 as ENHRY and CDR2 as SYGVKD. The CDR3 length is 16 residues.

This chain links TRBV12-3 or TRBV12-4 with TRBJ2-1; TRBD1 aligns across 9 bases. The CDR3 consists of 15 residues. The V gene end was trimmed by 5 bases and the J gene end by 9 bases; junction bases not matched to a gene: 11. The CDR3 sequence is CASSHRDRVSVEQFF. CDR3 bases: TGTGCCAGCAGTCACCGGGACAGGGTTTCAGTTGAGCAGTTCTTC.

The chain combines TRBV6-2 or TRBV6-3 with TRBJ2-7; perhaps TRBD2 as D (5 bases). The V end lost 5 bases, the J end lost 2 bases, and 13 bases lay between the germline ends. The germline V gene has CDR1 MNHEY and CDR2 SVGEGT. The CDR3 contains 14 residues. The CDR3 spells CASSRTRGPYEQYF. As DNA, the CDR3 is TGTGCCAGCAGTCGAACCCGAGGGCCCTACGAGCAGTACTTC.

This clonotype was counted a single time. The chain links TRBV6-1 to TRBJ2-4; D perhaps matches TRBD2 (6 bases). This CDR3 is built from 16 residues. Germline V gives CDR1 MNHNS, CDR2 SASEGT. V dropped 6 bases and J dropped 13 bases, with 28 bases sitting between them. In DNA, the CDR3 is TGTGCCAGCAGGTTCTCCGCCGGGGGTGATACTAATGAGCAGTACTTC. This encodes CASRFSAGGDTNEQYF.

In nucleotides, the CDR3 is TGCGCCAGCACCAAGGACCCGAACACTGAAGCTTTCTTT. Its protein is CASTKDPNTEAFF. The chain employs TRBV5-1 and TRBJ1-1; D uncertain. Germline CDR1 reads SGHRS; CDR2 reads YFSETQ. V dropped 6 bases and J dropped 1 base, with 10 bases sitting between them. The CDR3 length is 13 residues.

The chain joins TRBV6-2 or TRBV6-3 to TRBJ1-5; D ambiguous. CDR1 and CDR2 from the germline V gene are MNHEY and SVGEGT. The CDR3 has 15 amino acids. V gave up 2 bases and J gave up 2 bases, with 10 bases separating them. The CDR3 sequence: CASSYGGIGNQPQHF. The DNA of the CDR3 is TGTGCCAGCAGTTACGGTGGGATTGGCAATCAGCCCCAGCATTTT.

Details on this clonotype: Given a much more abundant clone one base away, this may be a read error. As DNA, the CDR3 is TGCAGTGCCCCCCGGGGGACAACTAATGAAAAACTGTTTTTT. As protein: CSAPRGTTNEKLFF. The gene calls are TRBV20-1 and TRBJ1-4; TRBD1 might be the D (5 bases). The CDR3 has 14 residues. CDR1 DFQATT and CDR2 SNEGSKA come from the germline V gene (reference sequence). V was clipped by 6 bases and J by 0 bases, with 11 bases between them.

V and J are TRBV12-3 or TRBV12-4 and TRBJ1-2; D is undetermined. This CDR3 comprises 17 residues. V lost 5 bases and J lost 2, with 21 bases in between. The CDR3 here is CASSPSLNPQKNYGYTF. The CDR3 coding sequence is TGTGCCAGCAGTCCCTCTTTGAACCCACAGAAAAACTATGGCTACACCTTC.

The CDR3 here is CAISESGGRALTDTQYF. CDR3 DNA: TGTGCCATCAGTGAGTCTGGGGGACGAGCTCTCACAGATACGCAGTATTTT. The chain couples TRBV10-3 to TRBJ2-3; tentatively, D is TRBD1 or TRBD2 (5 bases each). This CDR3 is built from 17 residues. The germline CDR1 and CDR2 sequences are ENHRY and SYGVKD. Between the trimmed V and J ends, which lost 0 bases and 2 bases, there was a span of 15 bases.

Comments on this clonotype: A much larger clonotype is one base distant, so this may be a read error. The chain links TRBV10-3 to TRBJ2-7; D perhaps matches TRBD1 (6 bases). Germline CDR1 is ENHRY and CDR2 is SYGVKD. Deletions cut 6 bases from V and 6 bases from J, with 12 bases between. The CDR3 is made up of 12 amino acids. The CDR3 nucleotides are TGTGCCATCAGGGTTAAGGGGGTCGAGCAGTACTTC. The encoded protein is CAIRVKGVEQYF.

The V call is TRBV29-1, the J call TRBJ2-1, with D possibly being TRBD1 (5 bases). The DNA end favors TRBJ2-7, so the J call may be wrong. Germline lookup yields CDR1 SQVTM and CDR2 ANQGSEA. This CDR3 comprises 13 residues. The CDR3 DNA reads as TGCAGCGGTGACAGAGAAGATTACAATGAGCAGTACTTC. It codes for CSGDREDYNEQYF.

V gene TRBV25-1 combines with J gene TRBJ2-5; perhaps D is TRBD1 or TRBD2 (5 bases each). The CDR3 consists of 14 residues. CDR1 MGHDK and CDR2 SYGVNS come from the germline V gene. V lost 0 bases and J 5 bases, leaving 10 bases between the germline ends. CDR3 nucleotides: TGTGCCAGCAGTGAATATGAGGGACGGGAGACCCAGTACTTC. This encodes CASSEYEGRETQYF.